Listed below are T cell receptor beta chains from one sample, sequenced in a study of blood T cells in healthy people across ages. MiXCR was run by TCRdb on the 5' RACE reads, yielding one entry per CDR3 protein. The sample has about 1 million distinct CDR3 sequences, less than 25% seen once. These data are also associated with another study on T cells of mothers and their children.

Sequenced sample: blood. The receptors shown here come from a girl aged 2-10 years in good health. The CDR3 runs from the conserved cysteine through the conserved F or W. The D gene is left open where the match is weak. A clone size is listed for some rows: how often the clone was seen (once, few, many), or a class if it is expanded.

cdr3_nt: TGTGCCAGCAGTTACTCTACAGCCTCTGGGGCCAACGTCCTGACTTTC
cdr3_aa: CASSYSTASGANVLTF
clone_size: .
v_call: TRBV6-5
j_call: TRBJ2-6
d_call: .

cdr3_nt: TGTGCCAGCAGCCCGTCCCTTACTTGGGGTACGCAGTATTTT
cdr3_aa: CASSPSLTWGTQYF
clone_size: .
v_call: TRBV28
j_call: TRBJ2-3
d_call: .

cdr3_nt: TGCGCCGGCAGCCAAGATCCCAGGGGGCTTTTCAATGAGCAGTTCTTC
cdr3_aa: CAGSQDPRGLFNEQFF
clone_size: .
v_call: TRBV4-3
j_call: TRBJ2-1
d_call: TRBD1

cdr3_nt: TGTGCTAGTGGTTTGGTACCCAGACAGGGGTGGACTAGCACAGATACGCAGTATTTT
cdr3_aa: CASGLVPRQGWTSTDTQYF
clone_size: .
v_call: TRBV12-5
j_call: TRBJ2-3
d_call: TRBD1

cdr3_nt: TGTGCCATCAGTGGTGATAGCTTGGCCGGGGAGCTGTTTTTT
cdr3_aa: CAISGDSLAGELFF
clone_size: .
v_call: TRBV10-3
j_call: TRBJ2-2
d_call: .

cdr3_nt: TGTGCCAGCAGAAAAAATGAGCAGTTCTTC
cdr3_aa: CASRKNEQFF
clone_size: .
v_call: TRBV12-3/TRBV12-4
j_call: TRBJ2-1
d_call: .

cdr3_nt: TGCAGCGGCAACAGGAGGGGAGAGACCCAGTACTTC
cdr3_aa: CSGNRRGETQYF
clone_size: once
v_call: TRBV29-1
j_call: TRBJ2-5
d_call: .

cdr3_nt: TGCAGTGCTAAAAAGACAGATACGCAGTATTTT
cdr3_aa: CSAKKTDTQYF
clone_size: few
v_call: TRBV20-1
j_call: TRBJ2-3
d_call: .

cdr3_nt: TGCGCCAGCAGCCCGAGCCCAAGGGGGAACAATGAGCAGTTCTTC
cdr3_aa: CASSPSPRGNNEQFF
clone_size: .
v_call: TRBV5-1
j_call: TRBJ2-1
d_call: .

cdr3_nt: TGCAGCGTTGAAATGGACAGGAAAGAGACCCAGTACTTC
cdr3_aa: CSVEMDRKETQYF
clone_size: few
v_call: TRBV29-1
j_call: TRBJ2-5
d_call: TRBD1

cdr3_nt: TGCGCCAGCAGCTTGATACAGGGGGAGCACTACGAGCAGTACTTC
cdr3_aa: CASSLIQGEHYEQYF
clone_size: once
v_call: TRBV5-1
j_call: TRBJ2-7
d_call: TRBD1

cdr3_nt: TGCGCCAGCAGCTTCAGGGGGTCGGATTCACCCCTCCACTTT
cdr3_aa: CASSFRGSDSPLHF
clone_size: .
v_call: TRBV5-1
j_call: TRBJ1-6
d_call: TRBD1

cdr3_nt: TGTGCCAGCAGTTTGCAAATCGGAGAGACCCAGTACTTC
cdr3_aa: CASSLQIGETQYF
clone_size: few
v_call: TRBV12-3/TRBV12-4
j_call: TRBJ2-5
d_call: .

cdr3_nt: TGTGCCAGCAGCCCGGCTTGGGGGGAGACGACTGCAGAAAAACTGTTTTTT
cdr3_aa: CASSPAWGETTAEKLFF
clone_size: .
v_call: TRBV7-2
j_call: TRBJ1-4
d_call: .

cdr3_nt: TGTGCCAGCAGCTCCTCCAGTCGGTTGTCCTATAATTCACCCCCCCACTTT
cdr3_aa: CASSSSSRLSYNSPPHF
clone_size: .
v_call: TRBV7-2
j_call: TRBJ1-6
d_call: .

cdr3_nt: TGCAGCTCTAGGTGGGGACAGGGGGGAAGAAACGCCGGGGAGCTGTTTTTT
cdr3_aa: CSSRWGQGGRNAGELFF
clone_size: once
v_call: TRBV29-1
j_call: TRBJ2-2
d_call: TRBD1

cdr3_nt: TGTGCCAGCAGCCAAGAGGACGGCGGGCAGTTCTTC
cdr3_aa: CASSQEDGGQFF
clone_size: many
v_call: TRBV3-1
j_call: TRBJ2-1
d_call: .

cdr3_nt: TGTGCCAGCAGGGGGGGACAGTACAATGAGCAGTTCTTC
cdr3_aa: CASRGGQYNEQFF
clone_size: .
v_call: TRBV11-3
j_call: TRBJ2-1
d_call: .

cdr3_nt: TGTGCCAGCAGCCCCTCTGGGCGGCAAATGGAGACCCAGTACTTC
cdr3_aa: CASSPSGRQMETQYF
clone_size: few
v_call: TRBV7-2
j_call: TRBJ2-5
d_call: .

cdr3_nt: TGTGCCACGAGGCAGGGCACTGAAGCTTTCTTT
cdr3_aa: CATRQGTEAFF
clone_size: few
v_call: TRBV19
j_call: TRBJ1-1
d_call: .

cdr3_nt: TGTGCCAGCAGCTCAAACGTAGCGGGGCCTGCCTACGAGCAGTACTTC
cdr3_aa: CASSSNVAGPAYEQYF
clone_size: .
v_call: TRBV7-2
j_call: TRBJ2-7
d_call: TRBD2

cdr3_nt: TGTGCCAGCAGTTATGATCCACTAGCGGGAGCACCCAATGAGCAGTTCTTC
cdr3_aa: CASSYDPLAGAPNEQFF
clone_size: few
v_call: TRBV6-2/TRBV6-3
j_call: TRBJ2-1
d_call: TRBD2

cdr3_nt: TGTGCCAGCAGCGGACAATCCGGGGAGCTGTTTTTT
cdr3_aa: CASSGQSGELFF
clone_size: few
v_call: TRBV9
j_call: TRBJ2-2
d_call: .

cdr3_nt: TGCAGTGCCGCCCGAGAGAACACCGGGGAGCTGTTTTTT
cdr3_aa: CSAARENTGELFF
clone_size: .
v_call: TRBV20-1
j_call: TRBJ2-2
d_call: .

cdr3_nt: TGTGCCTGCAGTTACAAGCCAGGGCTTCAAGAGACCCAGTACTTC
cdr3_aa: CACSYKPGLQETQYF
clone_size: few
v_call: TRBV6-5
j_call: TRBJ2-5
d_call: .

cdr3_nt: TGCAGCGTTGAAATGGGCGCGGGAGAGGGGTTCTTC
cdr3_aa: CSVEMGAGEGFF
clone_size: .
v_call: TRBV29-1
j_call: TRBJ2-1
d_call: TRBD2

cdr3_nt: TGTGCCAGCAGTCGGGGACTAGCTGGCGAGCAGTACTTC
cdr3_aa: CASSRGLAGEQYF
clone_size: few
v_call: TRBV12-3/TRBV12-4
j_call: TRBJ2-7
d_call: TRBD2

cdr3_nt: TGTGCCAGCATTGGGCAGGGGTCAGATACGCAGTATTTT
cdr3_aa: CASIGQGSDTQYF
clone_size: .
v_call: TRBV6-5
j_call: TRBJ2-3
d_call: .

cdr3_nt: TGTGCCAGCAGCTTTAGGACAGGGCAGTATGGCTACACCTTC
cdr3_aa: CASSFRTGQYGYTF
clone_size: few
v_call: TRBV11-3
j_call: TRBJ1-2
d_call: TRBD1

cdr3_nt: TGTGCCAGCAGCTTAGAGGGACTAGCGGGAGGGCCGTCCGGCGAGCAGTACTTC
cdr3_aa: CASSLEGLAGGPSGEQYF
clone_size: .
v_call: TRBV7-3
j_call: TRBJ2-7
d_call: TRBD2

cdr3_nt: TGTGCCAGCAGTCTCAGGGGGGGGACCTACACCTTC
cdr3_aa: CASSLRGGTYTF
clone_size: .
v_call: TRBV12-3/TRBV12-4
j_call: TRBJ1-2
d_call: TRBD1

cdr3_nt: TGTGCCAGCAGCGGTAGGGACCACCAAGAGACCCAGTACTTC
cdr3_aa: CASSGRDHQETQYF
clone_size: .
v_call: TRBV7-2
j_call: TRBJ2-5
d_call: .

cdr3_nt: TGTGCCAGCAGCCAAGATATAACAGGGGACACTGAAGCTTTCTTT
cdr3_aa: CASSQDITGDTEAFF
clone_size: .
v_call: TRBV14
j_call: TRBJ1-1
d_call: TRBD1

cdr3_nt: TGTGCCATCAACCCTCGGCAGGGAATGTATGGCTACACCTTC
cdr3_aa: CAINPRQGMYGYTF
clone_size: few
v_call: TRBV10-3
j_call: TRBJ1-2
d_call: .

cdr3_nt: TGCAGTGCTAGTGTGGGGGGCGCAACTAATGAAAAACTGTTTTTT
cdr3_aa: CSASVGGATNEKLFF
clone_size: many
v_call: TRBV20-1
j_call: TRBJ1-4
d_call: .

cdr3_nt: TGTGCCAGCAGGGAACAGGGGGAATCACCCCTCCACTTT
cdr3_aa: CASREQGESPLHF
clone_size: .
v_call: TRBV25-1
j_call: TRBJ1-6
d_call: TRBD1

cdr3_nt: TGTGCCAGCAGTCTGCGTCTGACGAATTCCTACGAGCAGTACTTC
cdr3_aa: CASSLRLTNSYEQYF
clone_size: few
v_call: TRBV28
j_call: TRBJ2-7
d_call: .